This is a list of T cell receptor beta chains from one sample in a study of identical twins. TCRdb reprocessed the 5' RACE reads via MiXCR and lists one record per CDR3 protein. The sample lists 1.5 million to 2 million distinct CDR3 sequences, about 31% occurring once. The sequenced material came from cord blood. Receptors were obtained from a newborn girl in good health. Each CDR3 is given with its conserved first and last residue. A D gene is named only where the DNA matches it firmly. Not all rows give a size; the values are once, few, many and, for expanded clones, a class.

abundance: many; d_gene: -; j_gene: TRBJ2-7; v_gene: TRBV5-5; CDR3aa: CASSWTDTYEQYF; CDR3nt: TGTGCCAGCAGCTGGACAGATACCTACGAGCAGTACTTC
abundance: -; d_gene: TRBD2; j_gene: TRBJ2-7; v_gene: TRBV20-1; CDR3aa: CSARDPSGDLHEQYF; CDR3nt: TGCAGTGCTAGAGACCCTAGCGGGGACCTCCACGAGCAGTACTTC
abundance: -; d_gene: TRBD2; j_gene: TRBJ2-1; v_gene: TRBV5-1; CDR3aa: CASSRTSGGGYEQFF; CDR3nt: TGCGCCAGCAGCCGGACTAGCGGGGGTGGTTATGAGCAGTTCTTC
abundance: -; d_gene: -; j_gene: TRBJ2-4; v_gene: TRBV18; CDR3aa: CASSPPGRGLAKNIQYF; CDR3nt: TGTGCCAGCTCACCACCAGGGCGGGGGCTAGCCAAAAACATTCAGTACTTC
abundance: once; d_gene: -; j_gene: TRBJ2-2; v_gene: TRBV5-1; CDR3aa: CASSLESGLTGPGELFF; CDR3nt: TGTGCCAGCAGCTTGGAGTCTGGGTTGACGGGGCCCGGGGAGCTGTTTTTT
abundance: -; d_gene: TRBD2; j_gene: TRBJ2-3; v_gene: TRBV20-1; CDR3aa: CSARDGRGARDTQYF; CDR3nt: TGCAGTGCTAGAGATGGGCGGGGGGCAAGGGATACGCAGTATTTT
abundance: few; d_gene: TRBD1; j_gene: TRBJ2-2; v_gene: TRBV3-1; CDR3aa: CASSLRQGYTGELFF; CDR3nt: TGTGCCAGCAGCCTTAGACAGGGTTACACCGGGGAGCTGTTTTTT
abundance: -; d_gene: TRBD2; j_gene: TRBJ2-1; v_gene: TRBV12-3/TRBV12-4; CDR3aa: CASSFPPSGGDNEQFF; CDR3nt: TGTGCCAGCAGTTTTCCCCCTAGCGGGGGGGACAATGAGCAGTTCTTC
abundance: -; d_gene: -; j_gene: TRBJ1-4; v_gene: TRBV6-1; CDR3aa: CASRGGGSAATNEKLFF; CDR3nt: TGTGCCAGCAGAGGAGGGGGGTCCGCGGCAACTAATGAAAAACTGTTTTTT
abundance: -; d_gene: TRBD1; j_gene: TRBJ2-4; v_gene: TRBV5-1; CDR3aa: CASSFQGVTKNIQYF; CDR3nt: TGCGCCAGCAGCTTCCAGGGGGTGACCAAAAACATTCAGTACTTC
abundance: many; d_gene: TRBD1; j_gene: TRBJ1-4; v_gene: TRBV4-2; CDR3aa: CASSRGQGHEKLFF; CDR3nt: TGTGCCAGCAGCCGGGGACAGGGGCATGAAAAACTGTTTTTT
abundance: few; d_gene: -; j_gene: TRBJ2-1; v_gene: TRBV20-1; CDR3aa: CSASIRRGSYNEQFF; CDR3nt: TGCAGTGCTAGTATTAGGCGGGGTTCCTACAATGAGCAGTTCTTC
abundance: many; d_gene: TRBD2; j_gene: TRBJ2-3; v_gene: TRBV29-1; CDR3aa: CSASISGGSTDTQYF; CDR3nt: TGCAGCGCCTCTATAAGCGGGGGTAGCACAGATACGCAGTATTTT
abundance: few; d_gene: TRBD1; j_gene: TRBJ2-1; v_gene: TRBV5-1; CDR3aa: CASSFGTGGAGQFF; CDR3nt: TGCGCCAGCAGCTTCGGGACAGGGGGCGCTGGACAGTTCTTC
abundance: -; d_gene: TRBD1; j_gene: TRBJ2-7; v_gene: TRBV12-3/TRBV12-4; CDR3aa: CAVGTGRYF; CDR3nt: TGTGCTGTAGGGACAGGTCGGTACTTC
abundance: few; d_gene: -; j_gene: TRBJ1-6; v_gene: TRBV5-6; CDR3aa: CASSLYQYNSPLHF; CDR3nt: TGTGCCAGCAGCTTGTACCAGTACAATTCACCCCTCCACTTT
abundance: -; d_gene: TRBD1; j_gene: TRBJ1-6; v_gene: TRBV5-1; CDR3aa: CASSLQGAPPHF; CDR3nt: TGCGCCAGCAGCTTACAGGGGGCACCCCCCCACTTT
abundance: -; d_gene: TRBD2; j_gene: TRBJ2-3; v_gene: TRBV9; CDR3aa: CASSVAPGTSGGATDTQYF; CDR3nt: TGTGCCAGCAGCGTAGCGCCCGGGACTAGCGGGGGGGCCACTGATACGCAGTATTTT
abundance: few; d_gene: -; j_gene: TRBJ2-7; v_gene: TRBV20-1; CDR3aa: CSFTDSYEQYF; CDR3nt: TGCAGTTTCACGGACAGCTACGAGCAGTACTTC
abundance: few; d_gene: -; j_gene: TRBJ1-4; v_gene: TRBV5-1; CDR3aa: CASSLEGRPEKLFF; CDR3nt: TGCGCCAGCAGCTTGGAAGGACGACCCGAAAAACTGTTTTTT
abundance: once; d_gene: -; j_gene: TRBJ1-1; v_gene: TRBV19; CDR3aa: CASSIPTPNTEAFF; CDR3nt: TGTGCCAGTAGTATTCCGACACCAAACACTGAAGCTTTCTTT
abundance: -; d_gene: -; j_gene: TRBJ1-1; v_gene: TRBV28; CDR3aa: CASIQGGDLSTEAFF; CDR3nt: TGTGCCAGCATCCAAGGGGGGGATCTATCCACTGAAGCTTTCTTT